One and the same sample provided the 26 T cell receptor beta chains below, sequenced in a study of blood T cell repertoires in COVID-19. Libraries were prepared by immunoSEQ multiplex PCR; TCRdb keeps only in-frame clonotypes and omits some of them. This table has 110,000 to 150,000 clones, 75% to 90% appearing once. The sequencing input was peripheral blood. These receptors were collected from a woman older than 75 with acute or convalescent COVID-19.

This clone was observed a handful of times. The chain recombines TRBV3-1 (or the pseudogene TRBV3-2) with TRBJ1-2; 7 positions agree with TRBD1. Germline loops: CDR1 LGHDT, CDR2 YNNKEL (reference sequence). Trimming took 4 bases from V and 8 from J; bases not matched to a gene: 4. This CDR3 contains 12 residues. Here the CDR3 DNA reads TGTGCCAGCAGCCCGTACAGGGGCGGCTACACCTTC. Translated: CASSPYRGGYTF.

The chain combines TRBV28 with TRBJ2-1; D is unclear. The CDR3 length is 16 residues. The germline V gene encodes CDR1 MDHEN and CDR2 SYDVKM. V was shortened by 0 bases and J by 0 bases, with 9 bases between the two germline ends. The CDR3 protein is CASSLWWASSYNEQFF. The CDR3 region has the DNA TGTGCCAGCAGTTTATGGTGGGCAAGCTCCTACAATGAGCAGTTCTTC.

The rearrangement links TRBV6-5 to TRBJ1-2, with 10 bases lining up with TRBD1. This CDR3 comprises 14 residues. The V gene end was trimmed by 6 bases and the J gene end by 4 bases; junction bases not matched to a gene: 5. Germline assignment: CDR1 MNHEY and CDR2 SVGAGI. The CDR3 spells CASSRGTGVYGYTF. The CDR3 DNA follows: TGTGCCAGCAGCCGCGGGACAGGGGTCTATGGCTACACCTTC.

The gene calls are TRBV11-1 and TRBJ1-1; 8 bases are shared with TRBD1. Trimming took 3 bases from V and 3 from J; bases not matched to a gene: 6. This CDR3 is 15 amino acids long. Germline lookup yields CDR1 SGHAT and CDR2 FQDESV (reference sequence). The CDR3 here is CASSFLGQVDTEAFF. Here the CDR3 DNA reads TGTGCCAGCAGCTTCCTGGGACAGGTCGACACTGAAGCTTTCTTT.

The V call is TRBV5-1, the J call TRBJ1-4; D possibly corresponds to TRBD1 (6 bases). This CDR3 is 14 amino acids long. The V and J ends lost 0 bases and 5 bases respectively, with 8 bases between them. Germline V gene lookup returns CDR1 SGHRS and CDR2 YFSETQ. CDR3 bases: TGCGCCAGCAGCTTGGGACAGGAAAATGAAAAACTGTTTTTT. Amino acid sequence: CASSLGQENEKLFF.

CDR3 protein: CASCPSAGANVLTF. In DNA, the CDR3 is TGTGCCAGCTGCCCTAGTGCTGGGGCCAACGTCCTGACTTTC. V usage is TRBV7-9 and J usage is TRBJ2-6; D is undetermined. Germline-derived CDR1 and CDR2 are SEHNR and FQNEAQ (reference sequence). The CDR3 length is 14 residues. Trimming stripped 8 bases from V and 2 bases from J, with 10 bases between.

The chain employs TRBV29-1 and TRBJ2-1, with a tentative D call TRBD1 (6 bases). In germline, CDR1 is SQVTM, CDR2 ANQGSEA. This CDR3 comprises 13 residues. Trimming took off 6 bases at V and 12 bases at J, with 21 bases between the two ends. Written as DNA, the CDR3 is TGCAGCGTCGTAGGACAGCACTCACAGGGGCAGTTCTTC. Residues: CSVVGQHSQGQFF.

V usage is TRBV2 and J usage is TRBJ2-2, with a tentative D call TRBD1 (5 bases). The CDR3 totals 12 residues. V lost 9 bases and J 6 bases, leaving 11 bases between the germline ends. Germline values: CDR1 SNHLY, CDR2 FYNNEI. DNA of the CDR3: TGTGCCAGTACTACACAGGCCGGGGAGCTGTTTTTT. Protein sequence: CASTTQAGELFF. The full variable domain, rest sourced from reference TRBV2 and TRBJ2-2, is EPEVTQTPSHQVTQMGQEVILRCVPISNHLYFYWYRQILGQKVEFLVSFYNNEISEKSEIFDDQFSVERPDGSNFTLKIRSTKLEDSAMYFCASTTQAGELFFGEGSRLTVL.

V is TRBV7-2 and J is TRBJ1-2, with TRBD1 identical over 10 bases. Trimming removed 4 bases from V and 7 bases from J; junction bases left unmatched: 9. The germline V gene has CDR1 SGHTA and CDR2 FQGNSA. The CDR3 covers 15 residues. The CDR3 here is CASSSAGTGVGGYTF. The CDR3 DNA reads TGTGCCAGCAGCTCCGCCGGGACAGGGGTAGGTGGCTACACCTTC.

The chain uses TRBV10-3 and TRBJ1-2; 9 nucleotides match TRBD1. The V gene's germline CDR1 is ENHRY and CDR2 SYGVKD. The V and J ends lost 6 bases and 8 bases, in that order; junction bases with no gene match: 10. There are 14 residues in the CDR3. The CDR3 nucleotides are TGTGCCATCAGACCCGGGACAGGGACGGGGGGCTACACCTTC. Translating it yields CAIRPGTGTGGYTF.

The V gene is TRBV28, the J gene TRBJ2-1; perhaps TRBD2 as D (6 bases). Germline-derived CDR1 and CDR2 are MDHEN and SYDVKM. The V and J ends lost 5 bases and 0 bases respectively, with 11 bases between them. The length of the CDR3 is 15 residues. The CDR3 coding sequence is TGTGCCAGCAGTCCCGACGGGAGCTCCTACAATGAGCAGTTCTTC. It specifies CASSPDGSSYNEQFF.

The count of this clone is one. The chain carries TRBV24-1 and TRBJ2-7; 8 bases line up with TRBD1. This CDR3 is 13 amino acids long. CDR1 is KGHDR and CDR2 is SFDVKD in the germline V gene. Losses at the gene ends were 10 bases for V and 8 bases for J; bases not matched to a gene: 12. In DNA form, the CDR3 reads TGTGCCACAGCACCGACAGGGGAGGTCAAGCAGTACTTC. It codes for CATAPTGEVKQYF.

The CDR3: CASSLSDARFYEQYF. CDR3 nucleotide sequence: TGTGCCAGCAGTTTATCGGATGCCAGGTTCTACGAGCAGTACTTC. The chain links TRBV27 to TRBJ2-7; D is ambiguous. V dropped 0 bases and J dropped 3 bases, with 12 bases sitting between them. The CDR3 loop spans 15 amino acids. Germline V CDR1 and CDR2: MNHEY, SMNVEV (reference sequence).

The count of this clone is one. Other DNA sequences in the sample encode the same CDR3. The chain employs TRBV5-1 and TRBJ2-7, with TRBD1 identical over 7 bases. This CDR3 has 14 amino acids. Germline V gene data show CDR1 as SGHRS and CDR2 as YFSETQ. With 1 base clipped from V and 3 bases from J, the junction kept 4 bases outside the gene matches. CDR3 sequence (DNA): TGCGCCAGCAGCTTGCAGGGGGTTAGCTACGAGCAGTACTTC. This translates into CASSLQGVSYEQYF.

The chain carries TRBV5-1 and TRBJ2-3; 8 bases match TRBD1. Germline trimming cut 0 bases from V and 3 bases from J; bases unmatched to any gene: 0. The CDR3 is made up of 14 amino acids. CDR1 is SGHRS, CDR2 YFSETQ, per germline. Here the CDR3 reads CASSLGTGTDTQYF. The CDR3 DNA reads as TGCGCCAGCAGCTTGGGGACAGGGACAGATACGCAGTATTTT.

The J gene is TRBJ1-2, the V gene TRBV6-5; 8 nucleotides agree with TRBD1. CDR1 MNHEY and CDR2 SVGAGI come from the germline V gene. The CDR3 contains 14 residues. After removal of 8 bases from V and 6 bases from J, the junction contained 11 bases not matched to a gene. The CDR3 DNA sequence: TGTGCCAGCGTAGGACAGGGTCCCGTGGATGGCTACACCTTC. Translating gives CASVGQGPVDGYTF.

This CDR3 is CASSPGRGYAEQYF. The CDR3 region has the DNA TGTGCCAGCTCCCCGGGGAGGGGGTATGCCGAGCAGTACTTC. The chain uses TRBV28 and TRBJ2-7; the D gene is possibly TRBD2 (7 bases). The germline CDR1 and CDR2 sequences are MDHEN and SYDVKM. The V gene lost 8 bases and the J gene lost 6 bases, with 20 bases spanning the gap. This CDR3 has 14 residues. The whole variable domain, filled in from reference TRBV28 and TRBJ2-7, reads DVKVTQSSRYLVKRTGEKVFLECVQDMDHENMFWYRQDPGLGLRLIYFSYDVKMKEKGDIPEGYSVSREKKERFSLILESASTNQTSMYLCASSPGRGYAEQYFGPGTRLTVT.

This chain joins TRBV11-2 and TRBJ2-5; possible D gene TRBD2, 6 bases. This CDR3 is built from 14 residues. From germline, CDR1 is SGHAT and CDR2 FQNNGV. V was trimmed by 1 base and J by 6 bases, leaving 12 bases between them. This chain's CDR3 is CASSLGGVVKTQYF. CDR3 nucleotide sequence: TGTGCCAGCAGCTTAGGCGGGGTAGTAAAGACCCAGTACTTC. The complete variable domain, with remaining parts taken from reference TRBV11-2 and TRBJ2-5, reads EAGVAQSPRYKIIEKRQSVAFWCNPISGHATLYWYQQILGQGPKLLIQFQNNGVVDDSQLPKDRFSAERLKGVDSTLKIQPAKLEDSAVYLCASSLGGVVKTQYFGPGTRLLVL.

The sample holds a few counts of this clone. The chain has TRBV28 and TRBJ1-5; perhaps TRBD1 as D (5 bases). The CDR3 is made up of 14 amino acids. Germline CDR1 and CDR2: MDHEN and SYDVKM. With 3 bases removed from V and 6 bases from J, the gap between germline ends came to 12 bases. The CDR3 DNA reads TGTGCCAGCAGTTTGGGGGGTCGTAGTCAGCCCCAGCATTTT. Its protein product is CASSLGGRSQPQHF.

The chain couples TRBV5-1 to TRBJ2-5, with D perhaps matching TRBD1 (6 bases). The CDR3 contains 14 residues. Per the germline V gene, CDR1 is SGHRS and CDR2 is YFSETQ. Trimming pared 1 base from V and 3 bases from J, leaving 10 bases between. CDR3 sequence: CASSLQQGEETQYF. CDR3 sequence (DNA): TGCGCCAGCAGCTTGCAACAGGGAGAAGAGACCCAGTACTTC.

The chain combines TRBV18 with TRBJ1-5; 10 bases line up with TRBD1. This CDR3 is 15 amino acids long. Trimming removed 6 bases from V and 6 bases from J; junction bases left unmatched: 8. Germline-derived CDR1 and CDR2 are KGHSH and LQKENI. CDR3 residues: CASSPGTGVSQPQHF. Here the CDR3 DNA reads TGTGCCAGCTCTCCCGGGACAGGGGTCAGTCAGCCCCAGCATTTT.

The chain has TRBV28 and TRBJ1-2; D is perhaps TRBD1 (5 bases). There are 14 residues in the CDR3. The ends were cut back, 2 bases at V and 6 bases at J, with 13 bases in the middle. Germline CDR1 MDHEN, CDR2 SYDVKM. This chain's CDR3 is CASSLVYGGDGYTF. Here the CDR3 DNA reads TGTGCCAGCAGTTTAGTTTATGGAGGGGATGGCTACACCTTC.

The chain is built from TRBV20-1 and TRBJ1-6; the match to TRBD1 covers 7 bases. The CDR3 covers 11 residues. The V gene's germline CDR1 is DFQATT and CDR2 SNEGSKA (reference sequence). The J segment lost 14 bases and the V segment lost 3 bases, leaving 4 bases of the junction unmatched. The CDR3 nucleotides are TGCAGTGCTAGGACAGGGTTCACCCTCCACTTT. Translated: CSARTGFTLHF.

V and J are TRBV4-2 and TRBJ2-1; D possibly corresponds to TRBD2 (7 bases). The CDR3 loop spans 15 amino acids. With 0 bases removed from V and 13 bases from J, the gap between germline ends came to 19 bases. The V gene's germline CDR1 is LGHNA and CDR2 YNFKEQ. CDR3 nucleotide sequence: TGTGCCAGCAGCCAAGACAAGGGGGGGGGAAGGCGTCAGTTCTTC. It codes for CASSQDKGGGRRQFF.

This CDR3 is CASSMSGSTDTQYF. The CDR3 DNA reads TGTGCCAGCAGCATGTCAGGGAGCACAGATACGCAGTATTTT. V is TRBV7-9 and J is TRBJ2-3; D possibly corresponds to TRBD1 (5 bases). The CDR3 covers 14 residues. Germline-derived CDR1 and CDR2 are SEHNR and FQNEAQ (reference sequence). V was cut by 5 bases and J by 0 bases, with 9 bases left in between.

The gene calls are TRBV5-1 and TRBJ1-2; D is possibly TRBD1 (5 bases). With 4 bases removed from V and 4 bases from J, the gap between germline ends came to 8 bases. The germline V gene has CDR1 SGHRS and CDR2 YFSETQ. The CDR3 is made up of 12 amino acids. CDR3 DNA: TGCGCCAGCAGCGAGACAGTCTATGGCTACACCTTC. Its translation: CASSETVYGYTF. Supplemented by reference TRBV5-1 and TRBJ1-2, the full variable domain reads KAGVTQTPRYLIKTRGQQVTLSCSPISGHRSVSWYQQTPGQGLQFLFEYFSETQRNKGNFPGRFSGRQFSNSRSEMNVSTLELGDSALYLCASSETVYGYTFGSGTRLTVV.